This TCR beta chain was found in a study of OX40 agonist ivuxolimab in advanced cancers. Study-wide context: Ivuxolimab, an antibody that agonizes OX40 (CD134), was administered to the patients. Patients with prior anti-PD-1, anti-PD-L1 or anti-CTLA-4 therapy were eligible; 35% to 45% had some. Partial responses were achieved by three patients, of whom one had hepatocellular carcinoma and two had cutaneous melanoma.

The CDR3 sequence is 13 residues long. V was pared by 5 bases and J by 1 base, with 10 bases between. In germline, CDR1 is GTSNPN, CDR2 SVGIG (reference sequence). Some clones are missing from TCRdb's copy, which holds only in-frame ones; the method was immunoSEQ multiplex PCR. The sample includes roughly 49,000 clones, 80% to 90% of them seen just once. Here the sequenced sample was CD4+ or CD8+ T cells sorted from blood, taken in a trial of the OX40 agonist ivuxolimab. This receptor was taken from an adult with an advanced solid tumor such as melanoma, head and neck, liver or kidney cancer. The chain joins TRBV30 to TRBJ2-3; unclear D gene. As DNA, the CDR3 is TGTGCCTGGGCCCAGTGGGGCACAGATACGCAGTATTTT. Amino acid sequence: CAWAQWGTDTQYF.